These T cell receptor beta chains were read from a single sample in a study of T cell repertoires in cytomegalovirus infection. TCRdb called the reads again in MiXCR, with one record for every CDR3 protein. The table records about 400,000 distinct CDR3 sequences, over 15% of them present only once. The material sequenced was PBMCs. These receptors all come from a human donor in good health (CMV status not recorded). Some clones in this sample may be carry-over from other donors' samples. The CDR3 runs from the conserved cysteine through the conserved F or W. D genes are given only for firm matches. Expanded clones get a size class; other rows say once, few or many, or leave the size out.

d_call,j_call,clone_size,v_call,cdr3_nt,cdr3_aa
TRBD1,TRBJ2-7,few,TRBV2,TGTGCCAGCAGTAATGACAGGGTGTCCTACGAGCAGTACTTC,CASSNDRVSYEQYF
-,TRBJ2-1,few,TRBV7-9,TGTGCCAGCAGCTTTTCTAGCGACGGTGAGCAGTTCTTC,CASSFSSDGEQFF
-,TRBJ2-3,many,TRBV19,TGTGCCAGTAGTATGAATTCACTAGCAGCCTCAGATACGCAGTATTTT,CASSMNSLAASDTQYF
TRBD2,TRBJ2-3,-,TRBV7-2,TGTGCCAGCAGCTTAAGTGGCGGGAGGGGGACAGATACGCAGTATTTT,CASSLSGGRGTDTQYF
TRBD1,TRBJ1-1,few,TRBV5-8,TGTGCCAGCAGCCCCGACAGGGGGCGGGCCACTGAAGCTTTCTTT,CASSPDRGRATEAFF
-,TRBJ2-3,-,TRBV20-1,TGCAGTGCTGGCGGGACGTCCTGGGTGAAGACAGATACGCAGTATTTT,CSAGGTSWVKTDTQYF
TRBD2,TRBJ2-1,-,TRBV6-6,TGTGCCAGCAGTCCCACGGGACTAGCGGGAGGGGGGTCCTACAATGAGCAGTTCTTC,CASSPTGLAGGGSYNEQFF
-,TRBJ1-3,many,TRBV12-3/TRBV12-4,TGTGCCAGCAGGCTACTCTCTGGAAACACCATATATTTT,CASRLLSGNTIYF
TRBD2,TRBJ2-7,-,TRBV6-2/TRBV6-3,TGTGCCAGCAGTTACGGACTAGCGGGGTCCTACGAGCAGTACTTC,CASSYGLAGSYEQYF
-,TRBJ1-2,few,TRBV3-1,TGTGCCAGCAGCTCCGACGGGAGTGATGGCTACACCTTC,CASSSDGSDGYTF
TRBD2,TRBJ2-1,few,TRBV6-2/TRBV6-3,TGTGCCAGCGCGGCTAGCGGGAGTAAGGATGAGCAGTTCTTC,CASAASGSKDEQFF
-,TRBJ1-6,-,TRBV25-1,TGTGCCAGCAGTGTCGCCAGCAACTATTCACCCCTCCACTTT,CASSVASNYSPLHF
-,TRBJ2-7,few,TRBV11-2,TGTGCCAGCAGCCTAAGGGGGTTTGCGGGGTCCTCCTACGAGCAGTACTTC,CASSLRGFAGSSYEQYF
TRBD1,TRBJ1-4,-,TRBV19,TGTGCCAGTAGTACCGGGACAGGGCACGAAAAACTGTTTTTT,CASSTGTGHEKLFF
-,TRBJ2-7,few,TRBV20-1,TGCAGTGCTAGCGCGGACGGGGACTACGAGCAGTACTTC,CSASADGDYEQYF
-,TRBJ2-3,-,TRBV5-1,TGCGCCAGCAGCTTTAGTAGGTCTGCAGATACGCAGTATTTT,CASSFSRSADTQYF
-,TRBJ2-2,few,TRBV27,TGTGCCAGCAGTTTAAGGGCAGGCATAGCGAACACCGGGGAGCTGTTTTTT,CASSLRAGIANTGELFF
-,TRBJ2-3,-,TRBV7-2,TGTGCCAGCAGCCCGATGGGGATGGGCACAGATACGCAGTATTTT,CASSPMGMGTDTQYF
TRBD2,TRBJ2-5,many,TRBV7-2,TGTGCCAGCAGCTCGGGGGGGCGAGAGACCCAGTACTTC,CASSSGGRETQYF
-,TRBJ1-4,few,TRBV27,TGTGCCAGCAGTTTTTATTTGGGGAGTGAAAAACTGTTTTTT,CASSFYLGSEKLFF
TRBD1,TRBJ1-6,-,TRBV12-3/TRBV12-4,TGTGCCAGCGGGTTCGACAGGGACTCACCCCTCCACTTT,CASGFDRDSPLHF
-,TRBJ1-3,-,TRBV9,TGTGCCAGCAGCGTACACGCGGCCTCTGGAAACACCATATATTTT,CASSVHAASGNTIYF
TRBD1,TRBJ1-1,-,TRBV3-1,TGTGCCAGCAGTTACACAGGGGGTTTGAGAACTGAAGCTTTCTTT,CASSYTGGLRTEAFF
TRBD2,TRBJ2-1,-,TRBV10-3,TGTGCCATCAGTGAGTCTCCTAGCGGATCGAATGAGCAGTTCTTC,CAISESPSGSNEQFF
-,TRBJ2-5,-,TRBV20-1,TGCAGTGCTAGAGAGCCGGTAGAGACCCAGTACTTC,CSAREPVETQYF
-,TRBJ1-2,-,TRBV3-1,TGTGCCAGCAGCCACAACGGACGGTCCTATGGCTACACCTTC,CASSHNGRSYGYTF
TRBD1,TRBJ2-7,-,TRBV7-2,TGTGCCAGCAGCTCAGGACAGGTAACCTACGAGCAGTACTTC,CASSSGQVTYEQYF
-,TRBJ1-4,-,TRBV27,TGTGCCAGCAGTTTATCCGGGCCTTCGGGGGGCATGCAAAAACTGTTTTTT,CASSLSGPSGGMQKLFF
-,TRBJ2-3,many,TRBV7-6,TGTGCCAGCAGCCCCTTCGAAGCCACAGATACGCAGTATTTT,CASSPFEATDTQYF
-,TRBJ1-1,many,TRBV7-2,TGTGCCAGCAGCTTAACAGCCGCCCTTGAAGCTTTCTTT,CASSLTAALEAFF
-,TRBJ2-5,many,TRBV7-8,TGTGCCAGCAGCTTAGGGCTACTAGAGACCCAGTACTTC,CASSLGLLETQYF
TRBD1,TRBJ2-5,many,TRBV7-6,TGTGCCAGCAGCTTACCAGGACAGGAAGAGACCCAGTACTTC,CASSLPGQEETQYF
TRBD2,TRBJ2-7,few,TRBV20-1,TGCAGTGCTAGACTAGCGGGAGCCCACGAGCAGTACTTC,CSARLAGAHEQYF
-,TRBJ1-5,many,TRBV28,TGTGCCAGCAGTTTTGGGGTGACCCAGCCCCAGCATTTT,CASSFGVTQPQHF
-,TRBJ1-1,many,TRBV11-2,TGTGCCAGCAGCTTAGGCCGGTGGGGTTCGGCTGAAGCTTTCTTT,CASSLGRWGSAEAFF
-,TRBJ2-4,many,TRBV6-6,TGTGCCAGCAGTTACTCGGACGGCATTCAGTACTTC,CASSYSDGIQYF
-,TRBJ2-1,few,TRBV7-2,TGTGCCAGCAGCTTATGGGAGGCGGATGAGCAGTTCTTC,CASSLWEADEQFF
-,TRBJ1-5,few,TRBV12-3/TRBV12-4,TGTGCCAGCAGCCCTGGAGACAGGTCCGGCAATCAGCCCCAGCATTTT,CASSPGDRSGNQPQHF
-,TRBJ1-2,-,TRBV11-2,TGTGCCAGCAGCTTGGGAGAGGCCGTCTATGGCTACACCTTC,CASSLGEAVYGYTF
TRBD2,TRBJ2-3,few,TRBV4-1,TGCGCCAGCAGCCAAGGGCTAGGGACTATCAGCACAGATACGCAGTATTTT,CASSQGLGTISTDTQYF
-,TRBJ2-1,-,TRBV10-3,TGTGCCATCAGTGAAAGTGGATCATACAATGAGCAGTTCTTC,CAISESGSYNEQFF
TRBD1,TRBJ2-3,-,TRBV20-1,TGCAGTGCAACGGGACAGGGGGCTACTCAATGGGGTACGCAGTATTTT,CSATGQGATQWGTQYF
TRBD1,TRBJ2-1,few,TRBV20-1,TGCAGTGCTAGAGAACAGGGGGTGGATGAGCAGTTCTTC,CSAREQGVDEQFF
TRBD2,TRBJ2-6,-,TRBV15,TGTGCCACCAGCAGAGGCGGGAGTGCCAACGTCCTGACTTTC,CATSRGGSANVLTF
-,TRBJ2-3,-,TRBV20-1,TGCAGTGCTGGTCTCGGACTACCCCGCGCGCAGTATTTT,CSAGLGLPRAQYF
TRBD1,TRBJ2-1,many,TRBV7-9,TGTGCCAGCAGCTTAAACGACAGGGGGATTGAGCAGTTCTTC,CASSLNDRGIEQFF
-,TRBJ1-1,-,TRBV7-8,TGTGCCAGCAGCTTAGCTCTAGGGGCGGCGAACACTGAAGCTTTCTTT,CASSLALGAANTEAFF
-,TRBJ1-5,many,TRBV12-3/TRBV12-4,TGTGCCAGCAGTTCGCACAGGGTTAGCAATCAGCCCCAGCATTTT,CASSSHRVSNQPQHF
-,TRBJ2-7,few,TRBV7-2,TGTGCCAGCAGCCCCATGGGCAGGGACGAGCAGTACTTC,CASSPMGRDEQYF